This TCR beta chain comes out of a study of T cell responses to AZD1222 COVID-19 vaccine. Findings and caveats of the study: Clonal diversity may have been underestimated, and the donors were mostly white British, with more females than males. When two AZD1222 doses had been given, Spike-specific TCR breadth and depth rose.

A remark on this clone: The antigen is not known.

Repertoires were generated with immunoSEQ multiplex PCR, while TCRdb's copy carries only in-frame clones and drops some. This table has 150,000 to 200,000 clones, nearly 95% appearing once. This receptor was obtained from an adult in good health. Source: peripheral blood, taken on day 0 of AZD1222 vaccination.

CDR3 protein: CASSHGTGVAEAFF. For the CDR3, the DNA is TGCGCCAGCAGCCATGGCACGGGGGTCGCTGAAGCTTTCTTT. The chain has TRBV5-1 and TRBJ1-1, with D perhaps matching TRBD1 (5 bases). The CDR3 is 14 residues long. Trimming took off 4 bases at V and 6 bases at J, with 16 bases between the two ends. Germline loops: CDR1 SGHRS, CDR2 YFSETQ.